The 18 T cell receptor beta chains listed next were all sequenced from one sample in a study of a mutant IDH1 vaccine in newly diagnosed glioma. TCRdb keeps only in-frame clones here, not all; method: immunoSEQ multiplex PCR. The sample shows roughly 120,000 clones, roughly 77% of them seen only once. Antigens of these TCRs are unknown. The time point here: week 11, during vaccination. Vaccine doses each comprised 300 ug of mutant IDH1 20-mer peptide, with topical imiquimod. Sequenced here: PBMCs, sampled from a glioma patient whose treatment included an IDH1 peptide vaccine. All receptors come from a man aged 40-49 years with glioma.

The genes are TRBV6-5 and TRBJ1-2; D gene uncertain. This CDR3 contains 14 residues. Trimming stripped 6 bases from V and 0 bases from J, with 11 bases between. Germline CDR1 MNHEY, CDR2 SVGAGI. The CDR3 sequence is CASSRYPSNYGYTF. The CDR3, as DNA: TGTGCCAGCAGCAGATACCCATCTAACTATGGCTACACCTTC.

V gene TRBV2 combines with J gene TRBJ2-3; unclear D gene. Deletions cut 2 bases from V and 2 bases from J, with 11 bases between. This CDR3 spans 15 amino acids. Germline CDR1 reads SNHLY; CDR2 reads FYNNEI. The CDR3 is CASSELLSLTDTQYF. The CDR3 coding sequence is TGTGCCAGCAGTGAACTACTGTCCCTCACAGATACGCAGTATTTT.

The chain is built from TRBV9 and TRBJ2-3; TRBD2 matches 14 bases. Germline loops: CDR1 SGDLS, CDR2 YYNGEE. V shed 3 bases and J 5 bases; nucleotides not matched to a gene: 2. The CDR3 totals 15 residues. CDR3: CASSGLAGGLDTQYF. CDR3 bases: TGTGCCAGCAGCGGACTAGCGGGGGGGTTAGATACGCAGTATTTT.

As concerns this clone: This sample includes further DNA sequences coding for the same CDR3. The genes are TRBV5-6 and TRBJ1-1; D gene unclear. Germline V lookup: CDR1 SGHDT, CDR2 YYEEEE. Trimming shortened V by 2 bases and J by 1 base, and 9 bases separated the two germline ends. CDR3 length equals 14 residues. CDR3 DNA: TGTGCCAGCAGCTTAGGGCCCTCGAACACTGAAGCTTTCTTT. Its protein product is CASSLGPSNTEAFF.

The CDR3 loop is CASSYGWLRGTDTQYF. As DNA, the CDR3 is TGTGCCAGCAGTTATGGGTGGCTGCGCGGCACAGATACGCAGTATTTT. V gene TRBV6-5 combines with J gene TRBJ2-3; D remains ambiguous. The CDR3 length is 16 residues. CDR1 and CDR2 (germline): MNHEY, SVGAGI. V dropped 3 bases and J dropped 1 base, with 14 bases sitting between them.

CDR3 sequence reads: CASSLTGQGSQPQHF. CDR3 in DNA: TGTGCCAGCAGCTTAACGGGACAGGGCAGTCAGCCCCAGCATTTT. The J gene is TRBJ1-5, the V gene TRBV7-9, with 9 bases lining up with TRBD1. The length of the CDR3 is 15 residues. Germline CDR1 and CDR2: SEHNR and FQNEAQ (reference sequence). The junction had 5 bases not matched to a gene; V was cut back by 2 bases and J by 6 bases.

V is TRBV5-1 and J is TRBJ2-1; D may be TRBD1 (6 bases). V lost 7 bases and J lost 1, with 15 bases in between. The CDR3 sequence is 15 residues long. CDR1 is SGHRS, CDR2 YFSETQ, per germline. The CDR3 DNA follows: TGCGCCAGCGGCCTCGGACAGTTTTCCTACAATGAGCAGTTCTTC. Its protein is CASGLGQFSYNEQFF. The whole variable domain, filled in from reference TRBV5-1 and TRBJ2-1, reads KAGVTQTPRYLIKTRGQQVTLSCSPISGHRSVSWYQQTPGQGLQFLFEYFSETQRNKGNFPGRFSGRQFSNSRSEMNVSTLELGDSALYLCASGLGQFSYNEQFFGPGTRLTVL.

This clone came up a few times. The chain combines TRBV19 with TRBJ1-2; D is uncertain. The CDR3 contains 14 residues. V dropped 3 bases and J dropped 4 bases, with 12 bases sitting between them. CDR1 is LNHDA and CDR2 is SQIVND in the germline V gene (reference sequence). The CDR3 spells CASSIRETGYGYTF. The CDR3 nucleotides read TGTGCCAGTAGTATTCGAGAGACGGGCTATGGCTACACCTTC.

The chain is built from TRBV7-2 and TRBJ2-3, with a weak D call TRBD1 (6 bases). CDR3 length: 15 amino acids. The V gene's germline CDR1 is SGHTA and CDR2 FQGNSA. Trimming cost V 4 bases and J 2 bases, with 13 bases left between them. The CDR3 bases are TGTGCCAGCAGCTCAGCTACAGGGCCCACAGATACGCAGTATTTT. As protein: CASSSATGPTDTQYF.

V usage is TRBV28 and J usage is TRBJ2-7, with no clear D. CDR1 is MDHEN, CDR2 SYDVKM, per germline. The CDR3 totals 14 residues. The V end was cut by 3 bases, the J end by 2 bases, with 11 bases between. CDR3 in amino acids: CASSFNGRTYEQYF. CDR3 DNA: TGTGCCAGCAGTTTTAATGGAAGAACCTACGAGCAGTACTTC.

The CDR3 nucleotides are TGCGCCAGCAGCTTGCTGGCAGGGGGCGATTTGGGCTACACCTTC. Translation gives CASSLLAGGDLGYTF. V and J are TRBV5-1 and TRBJ1-2; TRBD1 matches 8 bases. After removal of 1 base from V and 8 bases from J, the junction contained 10 bases not matched to a gene. The CDR3 has 15 residues. Germline V CDR1 and CDR2: SGHRS, YFSETQ. The full variable domain, rest sourced from reference TRBV5-1 and TRBJ1-2, is KAGVTQTPRYLIKTRGQQVTLSCSPISGHRSVSWYQQTPGQGLQFLFEYFSETQRNKGNFPGRFSGRQFSNSRSEMNVSTLELGDSALYLCASSLLAGGDLGYTFGSGTRLTVV.

The chain uses TRBV7-3 and TRBJ1-3; 8 bases align to TRBD1. The CDR3 length is 15 residues. The germline CDR1 and CDR2 sequences are SGHTA and FQGTGA. V shed 4 bases, J shed 3 bases, and the junction held 5 bases outside the gene matches. Here the CDR3 reads CASSSSTGVGNTIYF. DNA of the CDR3: TGTGCCAGCAGCTCCTCGACAGGGGTTGGAAACACCATATATTTT.

This chain connects TRBV12-1 to TRBJ2-7; the table gives TRBD1 as D, unverified against the DNA. TRBV12-1 is a listed pseudogene. The CDR3 totals 19 residues. The CDR3 loop is CASSFPRPWTGGKSYEQYF. The CDR3 DNA reads TGTGCCAGCAGCTTTCCACGCCCCTGGACAGGGGGAAAATCCTACGAGCAGTACTTC.

This sequence joins TRBV29-1 and TRBJ2-5; weak D call: TRBD2 (6 bases). Germline loops: CDR1 SQVTM, CDR2 ANQGSEA. Trimming removed 3 bases at V and 5 bases at J, with 16 bases between. The CDR3 runs 14 residues. The CDR3 loop reads CSVEGGAWRETQYF. The CDR3 nucleotides are TGCAGCGTTGAGGGCGGGGCCTGGAGGGAGACCCAGTACTTC.

This chain joins TRBV19 and TRBJ1-5; D uncertain. Per germline, CDR1 LNHDA and CDR2 SQIVND (reference sequence). Trimming took 3 bases from V and 3 from J, leaving 9 bases between them. The CDR3 runs 14 residues. The CDR3 DNA reads as TGTGCCAGTAGTATTTGGGATGTCAATCAGCCCCAGCATTTT. Translation gives CASSIWDVNQPQHF.

The chain has TRBV11-2 and TRBJ2-1, with TRBD2 matching 8 bases. This CDR3 contains 12 residues. Trimming removed 4 bases from V and 15 bases from J; junction bases left unmatched: 8. The V gene's germline CDR1 is SGHAT and CDR2 FQNNGV. The CDR3 loop is CASSSSGSFRFF. CDR3 bases: TGTGCCAGCAGCTCAAGCGGGAGTTTTCGGTTCTTC. Using reference TRBV11-2 and TRBJ2-1 for the parts outside the CDR3, the full variable domain is EAGVAQSPRYKIIEKRQSVAFWCNPISGHATLYWYQQILGQGPKLLIQFQNNGVVDDSQLPKDRFSAERLKGVDSTLKIQPAKLEDSAVYLCASSSSGSFRFFGPGTRLTVL.

The V call is TRBV5-1, the J call TRBJ2-7; 9 nucleotides match TRBD1. The CDR3 has 14 amino acids. V was clipped by 3 bases and J by 5 bases; unmatched bases: 6. CDR1 is SGHRS, CDR2 YFSETQ, per germline. The CDR3 nucleotides are TGCGCCAGCAGCTGGAGGGACAGGGAGGACGAGCAGTACTTC. Its protein product is CASSWRDREDEQYF.

V is TRBV4-1 and J is TRBJ1-5, with 9 bases fitting TRBD1. In germline, CDR1 is MGHRA, CDR2 YSYEKL. V shed 3 bases and J 3 bases; nucleotides not matched to a gene: 9. The CDR3 loop spans 17 amino acids. The CDR3 sequence is CASSQGGQGRNNQPQHF. The CDR3 nucleotides are TGCGCCAGCAGCCAGGGGGGACAGGGCCGTAACAATCAGCCCCAGCATTTT.